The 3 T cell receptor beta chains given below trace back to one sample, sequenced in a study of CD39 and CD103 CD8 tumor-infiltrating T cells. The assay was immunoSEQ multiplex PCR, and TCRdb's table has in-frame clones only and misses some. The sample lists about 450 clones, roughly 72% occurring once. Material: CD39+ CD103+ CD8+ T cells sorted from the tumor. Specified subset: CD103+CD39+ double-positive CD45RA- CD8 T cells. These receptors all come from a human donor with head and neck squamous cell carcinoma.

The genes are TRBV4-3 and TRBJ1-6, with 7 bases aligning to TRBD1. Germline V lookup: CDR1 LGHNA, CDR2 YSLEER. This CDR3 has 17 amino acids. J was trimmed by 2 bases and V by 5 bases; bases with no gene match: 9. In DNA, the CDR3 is TGCGCCAGCAGCGAGGGACAGCCCTCCCCCTATAATTCACCCCTCCACTTT. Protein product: CASSEGQPSPYNSPLHF.

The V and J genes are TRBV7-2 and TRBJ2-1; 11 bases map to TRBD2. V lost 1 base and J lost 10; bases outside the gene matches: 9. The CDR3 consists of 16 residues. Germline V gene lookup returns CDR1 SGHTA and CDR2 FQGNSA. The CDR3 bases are TGTGCCAGCAGCTTAGGGGGGCTAGCGGGGGGATCCGAGCAGTTCTTC. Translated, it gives CASSLGGLAGGSEQFF.

This chain's CDR3 is CASSSNRDDNTIYF. CDR3 nucleotide sequence: TGTGCCAGCAGCTCAAACAGGGACGACAACACCATATATTTT. V usage is TRBV7-2 and J usage is TRBJ1-3, with a possible D match to TRBD1 (6 bases). Germline CDR1 is SGHTA and CDR2 is FQGNSA. Trimming cost V 4 bases and J 7 bases, with 14 bases left between them. The CDR3 sequence is 14 residues long.